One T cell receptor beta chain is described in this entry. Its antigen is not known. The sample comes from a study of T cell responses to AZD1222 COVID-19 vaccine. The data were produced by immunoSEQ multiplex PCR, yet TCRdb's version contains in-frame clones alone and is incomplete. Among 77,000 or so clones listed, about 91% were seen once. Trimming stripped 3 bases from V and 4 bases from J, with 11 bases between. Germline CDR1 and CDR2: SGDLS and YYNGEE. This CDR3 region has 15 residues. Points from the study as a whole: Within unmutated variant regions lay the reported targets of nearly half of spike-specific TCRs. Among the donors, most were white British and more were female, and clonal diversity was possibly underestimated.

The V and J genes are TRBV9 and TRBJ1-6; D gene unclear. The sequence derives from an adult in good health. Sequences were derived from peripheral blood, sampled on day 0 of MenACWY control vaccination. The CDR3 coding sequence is TGTGCCAGCAGCGCCCATGACCGGTATAATTCACCCCTCCACTTT. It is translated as CASSAHDRYNSPLHF.